These 25 T cell receptor beta chains originate from one sample sequenced in a study of T cell changes during pregnancy in multiple sclerosis. TCRdb's copy holds only in-frame clones and misses some; the assay was immunoSEQ multiplex PCR. Of 35,000 to 45,000 clones in the sample, 70% to 90% were seen once. Sequenced here: CD4+ T cells from peripheral blood mononuclear cells, sampled in the first trimester of pregnancy. The receptors stem from a female donor with multiple sclerosis, enrolled in a pregnancy study.

The chain couples TRBV30 to TRBJ1-1; D might be TRBD1 (6 bases). Germline V lookup: CDR1 GTSNPN, CDR2 SVGIG (reference sequence). V lost 7 bases and J lost 0, with 18 bases in between. The CDR3 has 15 amino acids. The CDR3 DNA reads TGTGCCTACCATACAAGGGGGACATTGAACACTGAAGCTTTCTTT. Translation: CAYHTRGTLNTEAFF.

The chain uses TRBV30 and TRBJ1-2, with 8 bases matching TRBD1. CDR1 and CDR2 from the germline V gene are GTSNPN and SVGIG (reference sequence). Trimming took 2 bases from V and 7 from J; bases not matched to a gene: 12. The CDR3 is 15 residues long. CDR3 sequence reads: CAWSFTRGRTAGYTF. DNA of the CDR3: TGTGCCTGGAGTTTCACCAGGGGGCGCACCGCTGGCTACACCTTC.

The J gene is TRBJ2-7, the V gene TRBV6-5, with 7 positions matching TRBD2. The CDR3 contains 15 residues. CDR1 MNHEY and CDR2 SVGAGI come from the germline V gene. The V and J ends lost 0 bases and 4 bases, in that order; junction bases with no gene match: 6. CDR3 sequence (DNA): TGTGCCAGCAGTTACTCGGGGCCCGGGGGGTACGAGCAGTACTTC. Encoded protein: CASSYSGPGGYEQYF.

This clone came up once. This chain uses TRBV18 with TRBJ2-1; D is uncertain. Germline loops: CDR1 KGHSH, CDR2 LQKENI. The CDR3 consists of 11 residues. Trimming cost V 2 bases and J 7 bases, with 3 bases left between them. CDR3 region: CASSPANEQFF. In DNA, the CDR3 is TGTGCCAGCTCACCAGCGAATGAGCAGTTCTTC.

The CDR3, as DNA: TGTGCCAGCTCACGAGGACAGGCCCTGAACACTGAAGCTTTCTTT. Its protein product is CASSRGQALNTEAFF. This chain connects TRBV18 to TRBJ1-1, with 7 bases lining up with TRBD1. Trimming took 4 bases from V and 0 from J; bases not matched to a gene: 5. The germline CDR1 and CDR2 sequences are KGHSH and LQKENI. The CDR3 totals 15 residues. Full variable domain (remainder filled in from reference TRBV18 and TRBJ1-1): NAGVMQNPRHLVRRRGQEARLRCSPMKGHSHVYWYRQLPEEGLKFMVYLQKENIIDESGMPKERFSAEFPKEGPSILRIQQVVRGDSAAYFCASSRGQALNTEAFFGQGTRLTVV.

The V call is TRBV10-3, the J call TRBJ1-1, with 10 bases lining up with TRBD1. Germline assignment: CDR1 ENHRY and CDR2 SYGVKD. V lost 8 bases and J lost 5; bases outside the gene matches: 14. The CDR3 spans 16 residues. The CDR3: CAIGLGGGQGRTEAFF. The CDR3 nucleotides are TGTGCCATCGGTTTGGGGGGGGGACAGGGGAGAACTGAAGCTTTCTTT.

This chain connects TRBV6-1 to TRBJ2-7, with 7 positions matching TRBD2. This CDR3 has 14 residues. The germline gives CDR1 MNHNS, CDR2 SASEGT. Unmatched junction bases numbered 5, after V lost 4 bases and J lost 2 bases. The CDR3 sequence: CASSVAGAPYEQYF. In DNA form, the CDR3 reads TGTGCCAGCAGTGTAGCGGGCGCCCCCTACGAGCAGTACTTC.

The rearrangement links TRBV6-5 to TRBJ1-1, with D possibly being TRBD1 (5 bases). The CDR3 consists of 13 residues. V gave up 4 bases and J gave up 4 bases, with 10 bases separating them. Germline V lookup: CDR1 MNHEY, CDR2 SVGAGI. The DNA for the CDR3 is TGTGCCAGCAGTTTGGGCAGGGTCACTGAAGCTTTCTTT. Translation: CASSLGRVTEAFF.

The V gene is TRBV5-6, the J gene TRBJ2-2; D is ambiguous. Germline CDR1 and CDR2: SGHDT and YYEEEE. The CDR3 spans 13 residues. Trimming removed 5 bases at V and 8 bases at J, with 13 bases between. The CDR3 loop reads CASRRTIEGELFF. For the CDR3, the DNA is TGTGCCAGCAGACGAACAATCGAAGGGGAGCTGTTTTTT.

The chain combines TRBV19 with TRBJ2-7; 10 bases line up with TRBD1. The germline V gene encodes CDR1 LNHDA and CDR2 SQIVND (reference sequence). Trimming at V came to 3 bases and at J to 1 base, leaving 0 bases not matched to a gene. The CDR3 extends over 14 amino acids. The CDR3 sequence: CASSMGQGSYEQYF. The CDR3 nucleotides are TGTGCCAGTAGTATGGGACAGGGGTCCTACGAGCAGTACTTC.

V and J are TRBV30 and TRBJ2-6, with a tentative D call TRBD1 (6 bases). Germline CDR1 is GTSNPN and CDR2 is SVGIG (reference sequence). This CDR3 is 16 amino acids long. The V end was cut by 5 bases, the J end by 0 bases, with 14 bases between. The CDR3 DNA reads TGTGCCTGGGGCAGGGGCTCCTTCTCTGGGGCCAACGTCCTGACTTTC. Its protein product is CAWGRGSFSGANVLTF.

V and J are TRBV2 and TRBJ2-7; tentative D call: TRBD2 (5 bases). Germline V gene lookup returns CDR1 SNHLY and CDR2 FYNNEI. V shed 5 bases and J shed 7 bases, with 9 bases lying between them. The CDR3 runs 11 residues. CDR3 loop: CASSYTSEQYF. The CDR3 region has the DNA TGTGCCAGCAGTTATACTAGTGAGCAGTACTTC.

The genes are TRBV19 and TRBJ2-1; D gene ambiguous. Germline V gene lookup returns CDR1 LNHDA and CDR2 SQIVND (reference sequence). The germline V and J ends were trimmed by 8 bases and 5 bases, with 7 bases remaining between them. This CDR3 comprises 11 residues. In DNA, the CDR3 is TGTGCCAGTTCGAGGCACAATGAGCAGTTCTTC. Its protein product is CASSRHNEQFF.

The gene calls are TRBV9 and TRBJ2-1, with 8 bases aligning to TRBD1. Trimming cost V 1 base and J 12 bases; bases outside gene matches: 9. CDR1 and CDR2 (germline): SGDLS, YYNGEE. The CDR3 has 14 residues. The CDR3 region is CASSVRQGASGQFF. The CDR3 DNA sequence: TGTGCCAGCAGCGTACGGCAGGGGGCCAGCGGGCAGTTCTTC.

The chain recombines TRBV5-4 with TRBJ2-1, with 7 nucleotides matching TRBD2. Per germline, CDR1 SGHNT and CDR2 YYREEE (reference sequence). CDR3 length: 13 residues. Germline trimming cut 3 bases from V and 6 bases from J; bases unmatched to any gene: 3. This CDR3 reads CASSSSSGNEQFF. CDR3 coding DNA: TGTGCCAGCAGCTCCTCTAGCGGCAATGAGCAGTTCTTC.

The V gene is TRBV7-2, the J gene TRBJ2-1, with D possibly matching TRBD2 (5 bases). The germline V gene encodes CDR1 SGHTA and CDR2 FQGNSA. This CDR3 comprises 15 residues. Deletions cut 5 bases from V and 6 bases from J, with 17 bases between. CDR3 DNA sequence: TGTGCCAGCAGCCCTTCTGAGGGTTTCGTCAATGAGCAGTTCTTC. Its protein is CASSPSEGFVNEQFF.

The chain has TRBV6-1 and TRBJ2-5; a possible D gene is TRBD1 (7 bases). V shed 3 bases and J shed 4 bases, with 15 bases lying between them. From germline, CDR1 is MNHNS and CDR2 SASEGT. The CDR3 spans 15 residues. The CDR3 DNA follows: TGTGCCAGCAGTGAGCAAGGGGGCGGGGCAGAGACCCAGTACTTC. This encodes CASSEQGGGAETQYF.

V gene TRBV6-5 combines with J gene TRBJ2-7; tentative D call: TRBD2 (6 bases). The CDR3 consists of 14 residues. V lost 0 bases and J lost 2, with 8 bases in between. Germline V gene data show CDR1 as MNHEY and CDR2 as SVGAGI. The CDR3 spells CASSYSGGTYEQYF. The CDR3 nucleotides read TGTGCCAGCAGTTACTCCGGGGGTACCTACGAGCAGTACTTC.

In this sample, this clone is medium-sized. The CDR3 sequence is CASSAGTVNTEAFF. The CDR3 bases are TGTGCCAGCTCGGCAGGGACAGTGAACACTGAAGCTTTCTTT. J is TRBJ1-1 and V is TRBV18; TRBD1 aligns across 7 bases. Trimming took 6 bases from V and 0 from J; bases not matched to a gene: 4. This CDR3 is 14 amino acids long. The germline gives CDR1 KGHSH, CDR2 LQKENI.

V gene TRBV7-2 combines with J gene TRBJ1-2; perhaps TRBD1 as D (6 bases). V was cut by 5 bases and J by 6 bases, with 22 bases left in between. CDR3 length: 16 amino acids. CDR1 and CDR2 from the germline V gene are SGHTA and FQGNSA. CDR3 in DNA: TGTGCCAGCAGCCCCACAAGTGGAGTAGGGACAAATGGCTACACCTTC. Translation gives CASSPTSGVGTNGYTF.

The chain employs TRBV19 and TRBJ1-5; D possibly corresponds to TRBD1 (5 bases). Trimming cost V 9 bases and J 3 bases, with 18 bases left between them. Germline CDR1 is LNHDA and CDR2 is SQIVND (reference sequence). The length of the CDR3 is 15 residues. CDR3 sequence: CASSVGGTHNQPQHF. Written as DNA, the CDR3 is TGTGCCAGCAGTGTCGGCGGGACCCACAATCAGCCCCAGCATTTT.

This clone has only one observation. The chain recombines TRBV19 with TRBJ1-5; D unresolved. V dropped 3 bases and J dropped 9 bases, with 15 bases sitting between them. The CDR3 length is 14 residues. Germline V CDR1 and CDR2: LNHDA, SQIVND (reference sequence). CDR3 region: CASSIKGSFPPQHF. For the CDR3, the DNA is TGTGCCAGTAGTATCAAAGGGAGCTTTCCGCCCCAGCATTTT.

V usage is TRBV5-5 and J usage is TRBJ1-1; 9 positions agree with TRBD1. Losses at the gene ends were 3 bases for V and 1 base for J; bases not matched to a gene: 1. The CDR3 is 14 residues long. Germline CDR1 and CDR2: SGHKS and YYEKEE (reference sequence). CDR3 DNA sequence: TGTGCCAGCAGCTCGGACAGGGGGAACACTGAAGCTTTCTTT. Translation gives CASSSDRGNTEAFF. The entire variable domain, with the rest obtained from reference TRBV5-5 and TRBJ1-1, is as follows: DAGVTQSPTHLIKTRGQQVTLRCSPISGHKSVSWYQQVLGQGPQFIFQYYEKEERGRGNFPDRFSARQFPNYSSELNVNALLLGDSALYLCASSSDRGNTEAFFGQGTRLTVV.

The J gene is TRBJ2-2, the V gene TRBV18, with 16 positions matching TRBD2. This CDR3 has 19 residues. Germline-derived CDR1 and CDR2 are KGHSH and LQKENI. After removal of 0 bases from V and 5 bases from J, the junction contained 6 bases not matched to a gene. CDR3 residues: CASSPPGLAGGPETGELFF. For the CDR3, the DNA is TGTGCCAGCTCACCACCGGGACTAGCGGGAGGGCCGGAGACCGGGGAGCTGTTTTTT.

The chain has TRBV4-1 and TRBJ2-7, with D maybe TRBD2 (5 bases). Trimming took off 4 bases at V and 3 bases at J, with 19 bases between the two ends. The CDR3 has 16 residues. Germline CDR1 MGHRA, CDR2 YSYEKL. The CDR3 DNA sequence: TGCGCCAGCAGCCTCTTCTACTCCGAAGACTACTACGAGCAGTACTTC. Its protein is CASSLFYSEDYYEQYF.